Each of the 4 T cell receptor beta chains below was sequenced from the same sample in a study of T cell responses to AZD1222 COVID-19 vaccine. This table comes from immunoSEQ multiplex PCR, and its TCRdb copy is limited to in-frame clones, with some not included. The sample has more than 110,000 clones; roughly 88% are singletons. The sample here was peripheral blood, taken on day 0 of AZD1222 vaccination. These receptors all come from an adult in good health.

This chain links TRBV10-1 with TRBJ2-5, with 9 bases aligning to TRBD2. Per germline, CDR1 WNHNN and CDR2 SYGVQD (reference sequence). This CDR3 comprises 15 residues. The V segment lost 6 bases and the J segment 4 bases; nucleotides outside the gene matches: 9. The CDR3 DNA reads TGCGCCAGCAGCCCGGGGGTAGCGGGAGCAGAGACCCAGTACTTC. Its translation is CASSPGVAGAETQYF.

This chain joins TRBV7-2 and TRBJ1-2, with TRBD1 matching over 7 bases. The germline V gene encodes CDR1 SGHTA and CDR2 FQGNSA. Trimming removed 5 bases from V and 3 bases from J; junction bases left unmatched: 18. There are 18 residues in the CDR3. Here the CDR3 reads CASSIPKGGPSQYYGYTF. CDR3 coding DNA: TGTGCCAGCAGCATACCCAAAGGGGGCCCAAGCCAATACTATGGCTACACCTTC.

This clone was recorded only once. CDR3 sequence reads: CASSLIGGSTDTQYF. Written as DNA, the CDR3 is TGTGCCAGCAGCTTAATAGGGGGTAGCACAGATACGCAGTATTTT. V and J are TRBV7-3 and TRBJ2-3; possibly TRBD1 for D (6 bases). The length of the CDR3 is 15 residues. Trimming removed 1 base at V and 0 bases at J, with 8 bases between. Germline CDR1 and CDR2: SGHTA and FQGTGA.

This clone has only a few counts. This chain uses TRBV29-1 with TRBJ2-1; maybe TRBD1 (6 bases). This CDR3 has 14 amino acids. V lost 0 bases and J lost 8, with 14 bases in between. Germline lookup yields CDR1 SQVTM and CDR2 ANQGSEA. The CDR3, as DNA: TGCAGCGTTGAAGAAGTCACTGGGGGCGATGAGCAGTTCTTC. Translating it yields CSVEEVTGGDEQFF.